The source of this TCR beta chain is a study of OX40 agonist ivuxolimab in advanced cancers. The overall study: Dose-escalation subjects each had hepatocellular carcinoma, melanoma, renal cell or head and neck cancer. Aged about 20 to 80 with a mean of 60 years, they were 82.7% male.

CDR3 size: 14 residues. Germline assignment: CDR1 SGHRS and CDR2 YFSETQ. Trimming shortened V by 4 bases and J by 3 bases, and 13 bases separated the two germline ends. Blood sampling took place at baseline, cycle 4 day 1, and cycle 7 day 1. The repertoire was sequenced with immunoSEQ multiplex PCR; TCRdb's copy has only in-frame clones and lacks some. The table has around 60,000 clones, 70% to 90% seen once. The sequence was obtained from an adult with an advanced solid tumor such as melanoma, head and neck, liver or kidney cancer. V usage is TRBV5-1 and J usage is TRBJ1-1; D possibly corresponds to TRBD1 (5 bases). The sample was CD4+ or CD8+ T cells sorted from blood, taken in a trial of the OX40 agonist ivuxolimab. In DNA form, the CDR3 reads TGCGCCAGCAGCCCCGACCGGGGCCACACTGAAGCTTTCTTT. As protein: CASSPDRGHTEAFF.